This TCR beta chain stems from a study of T cell repertoires in cytomegalovirus infection. Study background: Both recently identified HLA-C-restricted and well-studied HLA-B-restricted CMV epitopes were used in the study. Based on public TCR beta signatures, there were indications of CMV infection and of a matching HLA type. Overall study findings and caveats: Clonotypes of TCR beta that were HLA-C-restricted and CMV-specific dominated the ex vivo response. CMV carriers with the relevant HLA were identified by cumulative public TCR beta family frequency.

Turning to this clonotype: Its target is unknown.

In TCRdb, the reads were re-called with MiXCR into one record per CDR3 protein. The data hold about 830,000 distinct CDR3 sequences, with less than 35% observed a single time. The starting material was cultured CD8+ T cells from PBMCs, obtained from culture after CMV antigen stimulation. The receptor's source is a human donor in good health (CMV status not recorded). Some clones in this sample may be carry-over from other donors' samples.

CDR3 sequence reads: CASSLYGGPGETQYF. Here the CDR3 DNA reads TGTGCCAGCAGCTTGTACGGGGGGCCTGGGGAGACCCAGTACTTC. This sequence joins TRBV7-3 and TRBJ2-5, with a weak D call TRBD2 (7 bases). The CDR3 length is 15 residues. The V and J ends lost 3 bases and 5 bases respectively, with 16 bases between them. The V gene's germline CDR1 is SGHTA and CDR2 FQGTGA.